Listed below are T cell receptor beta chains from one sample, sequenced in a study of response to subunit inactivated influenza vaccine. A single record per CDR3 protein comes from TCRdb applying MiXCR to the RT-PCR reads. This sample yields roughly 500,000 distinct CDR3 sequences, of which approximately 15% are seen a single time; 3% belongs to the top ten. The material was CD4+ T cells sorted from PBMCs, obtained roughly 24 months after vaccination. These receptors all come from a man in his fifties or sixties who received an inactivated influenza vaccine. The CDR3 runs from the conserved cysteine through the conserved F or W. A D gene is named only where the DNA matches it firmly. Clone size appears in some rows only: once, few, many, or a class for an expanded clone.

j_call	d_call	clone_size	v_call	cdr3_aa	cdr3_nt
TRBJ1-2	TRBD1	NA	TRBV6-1	CASSDPGTGAYGYTF	TGTGCCAGCAGTGACCCTGGGACAGGGGCATATGGCTACACCTTC
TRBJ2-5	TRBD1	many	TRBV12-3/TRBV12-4	CASSFGTGGRQETQYF	TGTGCCAGCAGTTTTGGGACAGGGGGAAGGCAAGAGACCCAGTACTTC
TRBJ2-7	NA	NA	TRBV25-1	CASSDPSRGRYEQYF	TGTGCCAGCAGTGACCCTTCCAGGGGTCGGTACGAGCAGTACTTC
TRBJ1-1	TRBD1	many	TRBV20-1	CSAPGQGDTEAFF	TGCAGTGCCCCGGGACAGGGCGACACTGAAGCTTTCTTT
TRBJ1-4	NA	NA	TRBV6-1	CASSEILSSIVEKLFF	TGTGCCAGCAGTGAAATTCTCTCGTCGATCGTGGAAAAACTGTTTTTT
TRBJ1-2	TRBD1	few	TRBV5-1	CASSARDRDGYTF	TGCGCCAGCAGCGCCCGGGACAGGGATGGCTACACCTTC
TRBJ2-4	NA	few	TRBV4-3	CASSQEASASSIQYF	TGCGCCAGCAGCCAAGAGGCTAGCGCCTCCTCAATTCAGTACTTC
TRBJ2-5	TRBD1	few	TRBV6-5	CASSYQTGEETQYF	TGTGCCAGCAGTTACCAGACAGGGGAAGAGACCCAGTACTTC
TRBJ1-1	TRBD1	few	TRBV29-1	CSVKPGTGTAFF	TGCAGCGTTAAACCCGGGACAGGGACAGCTTTCTTT
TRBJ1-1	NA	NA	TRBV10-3	CAISDYAQNTEAFF	TGTGCCATCAGTGATTACGCCCAGAACACTGAAGCTTTCTTT
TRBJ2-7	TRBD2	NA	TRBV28	CASSSTSSGPYEQYF	TGTGCCAGCAGTTCGACTAGCTCCGGCCCCTACGAGCAGTACTTC
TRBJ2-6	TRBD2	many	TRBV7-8	CASSLVGGVAGANVLTF	TGTGCCAGCAGCTTAGTGGGGGGGGTCGCTGGGGCCAACGTCCTGACTTTC
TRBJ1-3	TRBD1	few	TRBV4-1	CASSKGTDSGNTIYF	TGCGCCAGCAGCAAAGGGACAGACTCTGGAAACACCATATATTTT
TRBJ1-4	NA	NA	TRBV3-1	CASSPPTNEQKLFF	TGTGCCAGCAGTCCGCCAACTAATGAACAAAAACTGTTTTTT
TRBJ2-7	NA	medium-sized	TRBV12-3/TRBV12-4	CASSLFRGDNEQYF	TGTGCCAGCAGTTTATTCAGGGGCGACAACGAGCAGTACTTC
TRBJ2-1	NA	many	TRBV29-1	CSVENQGNEQFF	TGCAGCGTTGAAAATCAGGGCAATGAGCAGTTCTTC
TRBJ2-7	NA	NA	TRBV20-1	CSAPAVGRNSYEQYF	TGCAGTGCCCCTGCAGTAGGAAGGAACTCTTACGAGCAGTACTTC
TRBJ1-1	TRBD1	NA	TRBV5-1	CASSYRTGDTEAFF	TGCGCCAGCAGCTACCGGACAGGCGACACTGAAGCTTTCTTT
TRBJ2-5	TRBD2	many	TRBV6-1	CASSRTSGRGETQYF	TGTGCCAGCAGTCGGACTAGCGGGAGGGGAGAGACCCAGTACTTC
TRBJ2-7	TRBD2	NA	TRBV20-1	CSASPGLAGSYEQYF	TGCAGTGCTAGTCCCGGACTAGCGGGATCCTACGAGCAGTACTTC
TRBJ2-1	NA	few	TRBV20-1	CSARDTGGANEQFF	TGCAGTGCTAGAGATACAGGAGGCGCCAATGAGCAGTTCTTC
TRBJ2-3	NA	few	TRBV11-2	CASSLDIGTDTQYF	TGTGCCAGCAGCTTAGACATAGGGACAGATACGCAGTATTTT
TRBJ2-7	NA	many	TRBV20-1	CSASKTSSYEQYF	TGCAGTGCTTCTAAGACATCCTCCTACGAGCAGTACTTC
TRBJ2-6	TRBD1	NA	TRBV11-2	CASSPRGTDSGANVLTF	TGTGCCAGCAGCCCCCGTGGGACAGACTCTGGGGCCAACGTCCTGACTTTC
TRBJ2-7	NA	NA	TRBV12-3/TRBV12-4	CASSLVGGRGGEQYF	TGTGCCAGCAGTTTAGTCGGTGGCAGGGGCGGCGAGCAGTACTTC
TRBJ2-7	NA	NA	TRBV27	CASSSGLGNYEQYF	TGTGCCAGCAGTTCGGGACTGGGAAACTACGAGCAGTACTTC
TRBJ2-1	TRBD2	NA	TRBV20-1	CSASMRTSGVRHEQFF	TGCAGTGCTTCGATGCGGACTAGCGGGGTTAGACATGAGCAGTTCTTC
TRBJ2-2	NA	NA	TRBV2	CASSGTRGTGELFF	TGTGCCAGCAGTGGTACCCGGGGGACCGGGGAGCTGTTTTTT
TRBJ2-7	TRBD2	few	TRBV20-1	CSAVTFSGNTRKQYF	TGCAGTGCGGTGACCTTTAGCGGGAATACTCGCAAGCAGTACTTC
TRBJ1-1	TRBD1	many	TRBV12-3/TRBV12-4	CASRRTGETEAFF	TGTGCCAGCAGGCGGACAGGGGAAACTGAAGCTTTCTTT
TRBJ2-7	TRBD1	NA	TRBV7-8	CASSERTGNYEQYF	TGTGCCAGCAGCGAGAGGACAGGAAACTACGAGCAGTACTTC
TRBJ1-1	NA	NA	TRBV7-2	CASSRVATEAFF	TGTGCCAGCAGTCGGGTGGCCACTGAAGCTTTCTTT
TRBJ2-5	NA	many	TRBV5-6	CASSLRDGRAETQYF	TGTGCCAGCAGCTTGCGAGACGGTAGGGCAGAGACCCAGTACTTC
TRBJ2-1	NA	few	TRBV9	CASSVADRDNEQFF	TGTGCCAGCAGCGTAGCGGACCGAGACAATGAGCAGTTCTTC
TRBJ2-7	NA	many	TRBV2	CAQRRGSGSYEQYF	TGTGCCCAAAGACGAGGGTCGGGCTCCTACGAGCAGTACTTC
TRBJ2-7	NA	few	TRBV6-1	CASRPHRLYEQYF	TGTGCCAGCAGACCTCACAGGCTTTACGAGCAGTACTTC
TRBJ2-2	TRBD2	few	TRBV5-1	CASSSGTNTGELFF	TGCGCCAGCAGCAGCGGGACCAACACCGGGGAGCTGTTTTTT
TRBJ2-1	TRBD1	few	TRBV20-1	CSAAPGTGRSYNEQFF	TGCAGTGCTGCCCCCGGGACAGGGAGATCCTACAATGAGCAGTTCTTC
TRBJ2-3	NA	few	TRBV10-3	CAISQQGLETDTQYF	TGTGCCATCAGTCAACAGGGTTTGGAGACAGATACGCAGTATTTT
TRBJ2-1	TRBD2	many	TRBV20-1	CSAPDTSGRGPPPFF	TGCAGTGCTCCAGATACTAGCGGGAGGGGGCCGCCCCCGTTCTTC
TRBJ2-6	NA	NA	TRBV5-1	CASSFTAYRSGANVLTF	TGCGCCAGCAGCTTTACAGCGTACAGATCTGGGGCCAACGTCCTGACTTTC
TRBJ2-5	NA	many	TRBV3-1	CASSYRDGTETQYF	TGTGCCAGCAGCTACCGGGACGGAACGGAGACCCAGTACTTC
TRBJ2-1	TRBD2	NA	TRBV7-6	CASSLGPAASGRIYNEQFF	TGTGCCAGCAGCTTAGGCCCGGCGGCCAGCGGGAGAATCTACAATGAGCAGTTCTTC
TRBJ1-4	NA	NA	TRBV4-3	CASSQVIATNEKLFF	TGCGCCAGCAGCCAAGTTATAGCAACTAATGAAAAACTGTTTTTT
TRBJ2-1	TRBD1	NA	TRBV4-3	CASSQEDRENNEQFF	TGCGCCAGCAGCCAAGAGGACAGGGAAAACAATGAGCAGTTCTTC
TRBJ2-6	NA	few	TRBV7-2	CASSLWNSGANVLTF	TGTGCCAGCAGCTTATGGAACTCTGGGGCCAACGTCCTGACTTTC
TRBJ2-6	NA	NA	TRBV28	CASSFRDGISGANVLTF	TGTGCCAGCAGTTTTCGGGACGGCATTTCTGGGGCCAACGTCCTGACTTTC
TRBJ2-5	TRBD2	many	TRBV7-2	CASSLEGLAGETQYF	TGTGCCAGCAGCTTAGAGGGACTAGCAGGCGAGACCCAGTACTTC
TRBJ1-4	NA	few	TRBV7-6	CASSFLANEKLFF	TGTGCCAGCAGCTTCTTGGCTAATGAAAAACTGTTTTTT
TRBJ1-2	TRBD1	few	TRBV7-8	CASSPGTGGPYGYTF	TGTGCCAGCAGCCCAGGGACAGGGGGACCCTATGGCTACACCTTC
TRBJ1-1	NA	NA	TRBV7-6	CASSWGPSDKSAFF	TGTGCCAGCAGCTGGGGCCCTTCGGACAAAAGTGCTTTCTTT
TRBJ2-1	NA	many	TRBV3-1	CASSQGRGGYNEQFF	TGTGCCAGCAGCCAAGGACGGGGCGGTTACAATGAGCAGTTCTTC
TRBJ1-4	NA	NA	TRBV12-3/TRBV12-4	CASSIQDTLGLFF	TGTGCCAGCAGCATACAAGACACGTTGGGACTGTTTTTT